This entry features one TCR beta chain sequence. It has no known antigen specificity. Per-base qualities were not stored, and no clone one base away is much larger. The library relied on the immunoSEQ multiplex PCR assay. Rearranged TCR beta chain sequences were amplified with the hsTCRB Kit following the manufacturer's protocol. Sequencing of TCRB libraries was carried out on an Illumina MiSeq. As for how the authors treated the data: The proprietary platform of the kit vendor was used for demultiplexing, trimming and gene mapping. Here the immuneACCESS table is served through TCRdb, limited to in-frame sequences with V and J called. Missing clones are a known gap in these copies; in checked studies unresolved V genes cover under half, and the rest lacks a known reason. The V and J calls and clone size come from that table; D and trimming were worked out from the DNA. The sample table lists some 60,000 clones, more than 80% of them with a count of one. Jointly, the top ten make up about 3.8% of the sample.

These data come from a study of a mutant IDH1 vaccine in newly diagnosed glioma (dated by TCRdb to the early 2020s). For context, the study as a whole: Patients received eight vaccinations in weeks 1, 3, 5, 7, 11, 15, 19 and 23, corresponding to visits V03 through V10. In the chemotherapy-containing groups, vaccination started alongside temozolomide cycles, whereas in patients who had radiotherapy alone it started 4-6 weeks after radiotherapy. The approximately 32 treated patients were approximately 62% male and around 38% female, with a mean age of approximately 40 years. Before enrollment, most patients had been given radiochemotherapy with temozolomide as standard therapy, while the rest had received either radiotherapy alone or temozolomide alone. Peripheral blood was drawn at six visits: V03 (baseline), V05, V07, V10, V12 and V13. Longitudinal TCRB deep sequencing was performed for 20 to 30 treated patients wherever samples were available for exploratory analyses.

The germline V gene provides CDR1 SQVTM and CDR2 ANQGSEA. From the cysteine through the phenylalanine, the CDR3 covers 13 amino acids. Only CDR3 DNA remains: 39 bases, in frame from the first base. V lost 7 bases and J lost 4 bases; the stretch between them is 16 bases long. What the time point label conveys for this sample: week 11, during vaccination. A 20-mer mutant IDH1 peptide at 300 micrograms in Montanide made up each vaccine dose, which was injected subcutaneously together with topical imiquimod. The donors had newly diagnosed IDH1-mutant astrocytomas of WHO grade 3 or 4 that showed loss of nuclear ATRX. The samples were drawn from NOA16, a multicentre, single-arm, open-label phase I trial in Germany that tested a mutant IDH1 peptide vaccine in humans for the first time. The DNeasy Blood and Tissue Kit was used to extract genomic DNA from EDTA blood for TCRB sequencing. The paper's findings and limits, for the study overall: It was noted by the authors that analyses of patient blood samples could not be reproduced owing to sample limitations. Vaccine-induced immune responses across multiple MHC alleles were detected in roughly 94% of patients. Changes in the top peripheral T cell clonotypes picked up by TCRB sequencing did not appear to be linked to pseudoprogression. Selection of PBMC samples for TCRB deep sequencing was based on availability.

The sequence came from a man between 25 and 39 years old with glioma. The chain joins TRBV29-1 to TRBJ1-1, and possibly TRBD1, on 5 matching bases. This specimen was PBMCs, taken from a glioma patient whose treatment included an IDH1 peptide vaccine. The CDR3 in this case is CSGQEGQGTEAFF. The nucleotide sequence is TGCAGCGGCCAGGAGGGGCAGGGCACTGAAGCTTTCTTT.